The rows below give T cell receptor beta chains drawn from one sample of a study of blood T cell repertoires in COVID-19. Assay: immunoSEQ multiplex PCR; the TCRdb copy retains only in-frame clones and omits some. The sample lists about 170,000 clones; approximately 86% were seen once. The sequencing input was peripheral blood. These receptors all come from a man aged 55 to 70 with COVID-19, enrolled during active disease. The CDR3 runs from the conserved cysteine through the conserved F or W. D genes are given only for firm matches. Size tells how often a clone was seen (once, few, many) or the class of an expanded clone, and some rows leave it out.

d_call: NA
clone_size: NA
v_call: TRBV19
j_call: TRBJ1-1
cdr3_aa: CASSIERIEAFF
cdr3_nt: TGTGCCAGTAGTATAGAGCGGATTGAAGCTTTCTTT

d_call: TRBD1
clone_size: NA
v_call: TRBV7-2
j_call: TRBJ2-3
cdr3_aa: CASSYSGTGWGTDTQYF
cdr3_nt: TGTGCCAGCAGCTACTCCGGGACAGGGTGGGGGACAGATACGCAGTATTTT

d_call: TRBD1
clone_size: NA
v_call: TRBV5-6
j_call: TRBJ1-2
cdr3_aa: CASSQDRGLTIFYGYTF
cdr3_nt: TGTGCCAGCAGCCAGGACAGGGGGCTCACTATCTTCTATGGCTACACCTTC

d_call: NA
clone_size: NA
v_call: TRBV11-3
j_call: TRBJ1-2
cdr3_aa: CASSLLATDNYGYTF
cdr3_nt: TGTGCCAGCAGCTTGCTGGCGACAGATAACTATGGCTACACCTTC

d_call: NA
clone_size: NA
v_call: TRBV18
j_call: TRBJ2-5
cdr3_aa: CASSPTADRQETQYF
cdr3_nt: TGTGCCAGCTCACCGACCGCGGACAGACAAGAGACCCAGTACTTC

d_call: NA
clone_size: NA
v_call: TRBV5-4
j_call: TRBJ2-5
cdr3_aa: CASNIRGSQETQYF
cdr3_nt: TGTGCCAGCAACATAAGGGGTAGCCAAGAGACCCAGTACTTC

d_call: TRBD2
clone_size: NA
v_call: TRBV29-1
j_call: TRBJ2-2
cdr3_aa: CSVDKLAGRTGELFF
cdr3_nt: TGCAGCGTGGACAAACTAGCGGGAAGGACCGGGGAGCTGTTTTTT

d_call: NA
clone_size: NA
v_call: TRBV7-2
j_call: TRBJ1-1
cdr3_aa: CASSQQGGNTEAFF
cdr3_nt: TGTGCCAGCAGCCAACAGGGTGGGAACACTGAAGCTTTCTTT

d_call: NA
clone_size: NA
v_call: TRBV2
j_call: TRBJ2-2
cdr3_aa: CASSERRTGELFF
cdr3_nt: TGTGCCAGCAGTGAAAGGAGGACCGGGGAGCTGTTTTTT

d_call: TRBD1
clone_size: NA
v_call: TRBV19
j_call: TRBJ1-5
cdr3_aa: CASSTGTGHQPQHF
cdr3_nt: TGTGCCAGTAGTACTGGGACAGGGCATCAGCCCCAGCATTTT

d_call: NA
clone_size: NA
v_call: TRBV4-2
j_call: TRBJ2-1
cdr3_aa: CASSPRDTSTYEQFF
cdr3_nt: TGTGCCAGCAGCCCACGGGACACCAGTACGTATGAGCAGTTCTTC

d_call: NA
clone_size: NA
v_call: TRBV7-2
j_call: TRBJ1-6
cdr3_aa: CASTRQDYNSPLHF
cdr3_nt: TGTGCCAGCACTCGACAGGACTATAATTCACCCCTCCACTTT

d_call: TRBD1
clone_size: NA
v_call: TRBV18
j_call: TRBJ1-2
cdr3_aa: CASSPSDRAGYTF
cdr3_nt: TGTGCCAGCTCACCTAGTGACAGGGCTGGCTACACCTTC

d_call: NA
clone_size: NA
v_call: TRBV4-3
j_call: TRBJ2-2
cdr3_aa: CASSQGRGWRTGELFF
cdr3_nt: TGCGCCAGCAGCCAAGGAAGGGGTTGGCGTACCGGGGAGCTGTTTTTT

d_call: NA
clone_size: NA
v_call: TRBV7-2
j_call: TRBJ2-5
cdr3_aa: CASRLSVQETQYF
cdr3_nt: TGTGCCAGCCGCCTGTCGGTACAAGAGACCCAGTACTTC

d_call: NA
clone_size: once
v_call: TRBV7-2
j_call: TRBJ2-7
cdr3_aa: CASSSTGLEQYF
cdr3_nt: TGTGCCAGCAGCTCCACAGGTCTCGAGCAGTACTTC

d_call: TRBD1
clone_size: NA
v_call: TRBV16
j_call: TRBJ1-5
cdr3_aa: CASSPNRGSNQPQHF
cdr3_nt: TGTGCCAGCAGCCCCAACAGGGGGAGCAATCAGCCCCAGCATTTT

d_call: TRBD1
clone_size: few
v_call: TRBV12-3/TRBV12-4
j_call: TRBJ2-7
cdr3_aa: CASRTGFDEQYF
cdr3_nt: TGTGCCAGCAGGACAGGGTTCGACGAGCAGTACTTC

d_call: NA
clone_size: NA
v_call: TRBV30
j_call: TRBJ2-7
cdr3_aa: CAWKYRDTAYEQYF
cdr3_nt: TGTGCCTGGAAATACCGGGACACAGCCTACGAGCAGTACTTC

d_call: NA
clone_size: once
v_call: TRBV14
j_call: TRBJ1-1
cdr3_aa: CASSRRGKNTEAFF
cdr3_nt: TGTGCCAGCAGCCGGCGGGGGAAGAACACTGAAGCTTTCTTT

d_call: NA
clone_size: NA
v_call: TRBV18
j_call: TRBJ2-7
cdr3_aa: CASSPLGTFNSYEQYF
cdr3_nt: TGTGCCAGCTCACCTCTCGGGACATTCAATTCCTACGAGCAGTACTTC

d_call: NA
clone_size: NA
v_call: TRBV19
j_call: TRBJ2-4
cdr3_aa: CASSIGRENIQYF
cdr3_nt: TGTGCCAGTAGTATAGGCAGGGAAAACATTCAGTACTTC

d_call: NA
clone_size: NA
v_call: TRBV27
j_call: TRBJ2-1
cdr3_aa: CASSALGTPRGNEQFF
cdr3_nt: TGTGCCAGCAGTGCCCTCGGGACTCCCCGGGGGAATGAGCAGTTCTTC

d_call: TRBD2
clone_size: NA
v_call: TRBV2
j_call: TRBJ2-1
cdr3_aa: CASSPGTSGTYNEQFF
cdr3_nt: TGTGCCAGCAGCCCCGGGACTAGCGGAACTTACAATGAGCAGTTCTTC

d_call: NA
clone_size: NA
v_call: TRBV5-4
j_call: TRBJ2-7
cdr3_aa: CASSLAAGTYEQYF
cdr3_nt: TGTGCCAGCAGCTTGGCGGCAGGGACCTACGAGCAGTACTTC

d_call: NA
clone_size: NA
v_call: TRBV27
j_call: TRBJ2-2
cdr3_aa: CASSPNPGTGELFF
cdr3_nt: TGTGCCAGCAGCCCTAACCCCGGCACCGGGGAGCTGTTTTTT

d_call: NA
clone_size: NA
v_call: TRBV12-3/TRBV12-4
j_call: TRBJ1-1
cdr3_aa: CASSFLESIAFF
cdr3_nt: TGTGCCAGCAGTTTTTTAGAGAGTATAGCTTTCTTT

d_call: NA
clone_size: few
v_call: TRBV5-8
j_call: TRBJ2-7
cdr3_aa: CASSLAGYSYEQYF
cdr3_nt: TGTGCCAGCAGCTTGGCAGGGTACTCCTACGAGCAGTACTTC

d_call: NA
clone_size: NA
v_call: TRBV7-3
j_call: TRBJ1-1
cdr3_aa: CASSLSGGVGTEAFF
cdr3_nt: TGTGCCAGCAGCTTAAGCGGGGGCGTGGGCACTGAAGCTTTCTTT

d_call: NA
clone_size: NA
v_call: TRBV18
j_call: TRBJ1-1
cdr3_aa: CASSPPLGGENTEAFF
cdr3_nt: TGTGCCAGCTCACCACCGCTGGGGGGTGAGAACACTGAAGCTTTCTTT

d_call: TRBD1
clone_size: once
v_call: TRBV11-3
j_call: TRBJ1-1
cdr3_aa: CASSMATGGDTEAFF
cdr3_nt: TGTGCCAGCAGCATGGCAACAGGGGGGGACACTGAAGCTTTCTTT

d_call: TRBD1
clone_size: NA
v_call: TRBV14
j_call: TRBJ2-7
cdr3_aa: CASSLITVGTGGYEQYF
cdr3_nt: TGTGCCAGCAGCCTAATAACGGTCGGGACAGGGGGCTACGAGCAGTACTTC

d_call: NA
clone_size: NA
v_call: TRBV6-1
j_call: TRBJ1-5
cdr3_aa: CASSEGGGGAPRAQHF
cdr3_nt: TGTGCCAGCAGTGAAGGGGGTGGTGGGGCTCCTAGGGCCCAGCATTTT

d_call: NA
clone_size: NA
v_call: TRBV19
j_call: TRBJ2-2
cdr3_aa: CASSSRSVLTGELFF
cdr3_nt: TGTGCCAGTAGTTCCAGGTCGGTACTCACCGGGGAGCTGTTTTTT

d_call: TRBD2
clone_size: NA
v_call: TRBV7-2
j_call: TRBJ2-7
cdr3_aa: CASSSTRTLAAEQYF
cdr3_nt: TGTGCCAGCAGCTCAACTCGTACACTAGCGGCCGAGCAGTACTTC

d_call: NA
clone_size: NA
v_call: TRBV18
j_call: TRBJ1-3
cdr3_aa: CASSPPVQLSGNTIYF
cdr3_nt: TGTGCCAGCTCACCACCCGTACAGCTCTCTGGAAACACCATATATTTT

d_call: TRBD1
clone_size: NA
v_call: TRBV30
j_call: TRBJ1-2
cdr3_aa: CAWSVDRANYGYTF
cdr3_nt: TGTGCCTGGAGTGTTGACAGGGCTAACTATGGCTACACCTTC

d_call: TRBD2
clone_size: NA
v_call: TRBV24-1
j_call: TRBJ2-2
cdr3_aa: CATSVSGGGRTGELFF
cdr3_nt: TGTGCCACCAGTGTCAGTGGGGGAGGGCGGACCGGGGAGCTGTTTTTT

d_call: TRBD1
clone_size: once
v_call: TRBV28
j_call: TRBJ2-1
cdr3_aa: CASSRGQVDRLQFF
cdr3_nt: TGTGCCAGCAGTAGAGGACAGGTGGATAGACTCCAGTTCTTC

d_call: NA
clone_size: NA
v_call: TRBV19
j_call: TRBJ2-5
cdr3_aa: CASSITNGAETQYF
cdr3_nt: TGTGCCAGTAGTATCACTAACGGAGCGGAGACCCAGTACTTC

d_call: NA
clone_size: NA
v_call: TRBV6-5
j_call: TRBJ1-5
cdr3_aa: CASRGGGYGQPQHF
cdr3_nt: TGTGCCAGCAGGGGGGGAGGGTATGGTCAGCCCCAGCATTTT

d_call: NA
clone_size: NA
v_call: TRBV9
j_call: TRBJ2-1
cdr3_aa: CASSVAQGYYNEQFF
cdr3_nt: TGTGCCAGCAGCGTAGCCCAGGGGTACTACAATGAGCAGTTCTTC

d_call: TRBD2
clone_size: few
v_call: TRBV27
j_call: TRBJ2-7
cdr3_aa: CASSPLTGGSFTYEQYF
cdr3_nt: TGTGCCAGCAGTCCCCTAACCGGGGGGTCCTTCACCTACGAGCAGTACTTC

d_call: TRBD1
clone_size: NA
v_call: TRBV27
j_call: TRBJ2-7
cdr3_aa: CASRRDRVSEQYF
cdr3_nt: TGTGCCAGCAGACGGGACAGGGTATCCGAGCAGTACTTC

d_call: NA
clone_size: few
v_call: TRBV28
j_call: TRBJ1-2
cdr3_aa: CASSLAPRGYTF
cdr3_nt: TGTGCCAGCAGTTTGGCCCCCAGGGGCTACACCTTC